These 26 T cell receptor beta chains were sequenced from one sample in a study of neurological immune-mediated disorders. TCRdb reprocessed the 5' RACE reads with MiXCR, giving one entry per CDR3 protein. The sample has 35,000 to 50,000 distinct CDR3 sequences, 2% to 2.5% seen once. Sequenced material: PBMCs. These receptors originate from a middle-aged man with multiple sclerosis.

Ten or more counts support this clonotype. The chain recombines TRBV7-9 with TRBJ1-1; 11 bases line up with TRBD1. The CDR3 is 16 residues long. V shed 0 bases, J shed 4 bases, and the junction held 4 bases outside the gene matches. In germline, CDR1 is SEHNR, CDR2 FQNEAQ (reference sequence). In DNA form, the CDR3 reads TGTGCCAGCAGCTTAGCGCTGGGGACAGGGGGCACTGAAGCTTTCTTT. As protein: CASSLALGTGGTEAFF.

This clonotype was detected ten times or more. This rearrangement joins TRBV5-1 to TRBJ1-2; no clear D. Trimming stripped 3 bases from V and 4 bases from J, with 16 bases between. Germline V gives CDR1 SGHRS, CDR2 YFSETQ. The CDR3 contains 15 residues. The CDR3 sequence: CASSYIPDGAYGYTF. CDR3 DNA: TGCGCCAGCAGCTACATACCCGACGGTGCCTATGGCTACACCTTC.

This clonotype was seen ten or more times. This chain uses TRBV7-8 with TRBJ1-2; D unresolved. Trimming left V 5 bases short and J 8 bases short, with 30 bases between. The germline CDR1 and CDR2 sequences are SGHVS and FQNEAQ. The CDR3 loop spans 18 amino acids. CDR3 nucleotide sequence: TGTGCCAGCAGCCCCCGCCGAGCGGGAATCCAAAAAGCCTTGGGCTACACCTTC. Its translation: CASSPRRAGIQKALGYTF.

This clonotype was seen at least ten times. The chain links TRBV5-4 to TRBJ2-2, with D maybe TRBD1 (5 bases). CDR1 SGHNT and CDR2 YYREEE come from the germline V gene (reference sequence). The CDR3 runs 13 residues. V shed 5 bases and J shed 7 bases, with 12 bases lying between them. CDR3 sequence reads: CASRGHLDGELFF. For the CDR3, the DNA is TGTGCCAGCAGGGGGCATTTGGACGGGGAGCTGTTTTTT.

This clonotype was found many times. The rearrangement uses TRBV28 and TRBJ1-2; D uncertain. CDR1 and CDR2 (germline): MDHEN, SYDVKM. The CDR3 extends over 13 amino acids. Trimming took 6 bases from V and 7 from J, leaving 15 bases between them. For the CDR3, the DNA is TGTGCCAGCAGCCAAGTGGCCAAGCCTGGCTACACCTTC. This encodes CASSQVAKPGYTF.

At least ten counts were recorded for this clonotype. The rearrangement joins TRBV15 to TRBJ1-4; D is perhaps TRBD1 (5 bases). The CDR3 has 14 residues. The germline CDR1 and CDR2 sequences are LNHNV and YYDKDF (reference sequence). With 0 bases removed from V and 8 bases from J, the gap between germline ends came to 10 bases. The CDR3 reads CATSREGLREKLFF. CDR3 DNA sequence: TGTGCCACCAGCAGAGAGGGGCTGAGGGAAAAACTGTTTTTT.

This clonotype was seen repeatedly, ten times or more. This chain joins TRBV6-5 and TRBJ2-7, with D perhaps matching TRBD2 (5 bases). This CDR3 is 14 amino acids long. V was shortened by 7 bases and J by 7 bases, with 20 bases between the two germline ends. Germline-derived CDR1 and CDR2 are MNHEY and SVGAGI. The CDR3 reads CASTRDSLTGEQYF. CDR3 bases: TGTGCCAGCACCCGCGATAGCCTCACGGGAGAGCAGTACTTC.

This clonotype has ten or more counts. The V call is TRBV12-3 or TRBV12-4, the J call TRBJ2-2, with 7 positions matching TRBD1. Trimming took 5 bases from V and 4 from J; bases not matched to a gene: 7. This CDR3 contains 15 residues. The CDR3 nucleotides are TGTGCCAGCAGTCCCCAGACAGGGTTCACCGGGGAGCTGTTTTTT. Encoded protein: CASSPQTGFTGELFF.

This clonotype was found many times. The genes are TRBV6-2 or TRBV6-3 and TRBJ2-4; the D call may be TRBD1 or TRBD2 (5 bases each). The V end lost 2 bases, the J end lost 1 base, and 9 bases lay between the germline ends. CDR1 MNHEY and CDR2 SVGEGT come from the germline V gene. The CDR3 length is 15 residues. CDR3 protein: CASSYGGTAKNIQYF. As DNA, the CDR3 is TGTGCCAGCAGTTACGGGGGAACGGCCAAAAACATTCAGTACTTC.

This clonotype was detected many times. The junction shows a germline mismatch at one end, possibly a read error. V usage is TRBV7-6 and J usage is TRBJ2-7; D is perhaps TRBD2 (6 bases). CDR1 SGHVS and CDR2 FNYEAQ come from the germline V gene. This CDR3 region has 14 residues. CDR3 amino acids: CASSVAAGNYEQYF. The CDR3 nucleotides read TGTGCCAGCAGCGTAGCGGCCGGGAACTACGAGCAGTACTTC.

The table lists this clonotype with many counts. The chain couples TRBV20-1 to TRBJ1-3, with a weak D call TRBD1 (6 bases). Germline assignment: CDR1 DFQATT and CDR2 SNEGSKA (reference sequence). The CDR3 loop spans 13 amino acids. V was trimmed by 5 bases and J by 2 bases, leaving 10 bases between them. DNA of the CDR3: TGCAGTGCTCCACAGGGAGCTGGAAACACCATATATTTT. Protein: CSAPQGAGNTIYF.

This clonotype has ten or more counts. The rearrangement links TRBV7-2 to TRBJ2-1; the match to TRBD2 covers 11 bases. The germline CDR1 and CDR2 sequences are SGHTA and FQGNSA. V was clipped by 4 bases and J by 2 bases; unmatched bases: 16. This CDR3 spans 20 amino acids. The CDR3 DNA reads TGTGCCAGCAGCTCCTTAATACGCCCAGGGACTAGCGGAACCTACAATGAGCAGTTCTTC. It codes for CASSSLIRPGTSGTYNEQFF.

The sample holds many counts of this clonotype. CDR3 sequence: CASSPSGQGAHQPQHF. CDR3 in DNA: TGTGCCAGCAGCCCCAGCGGACAGGGGGCGCATCAGCCCCAGCATTTT. This chain uses TRBV7-9 with TRBJ1-5; 11 bases line up with TRBD1. Trimming at V came to 5 bases and at J to 5 bases, leaving 8 bases not matched to a gene. Germline V lookup: CDR1 SEHNR, CDR2 FQNEAQ (reference sequence). The CDR3 loop spans 16 amino acids.

This clonotype occurred many times. The rearrangement uses TRBV5-1 and TRBJ2-3; 8 bases agree with TRBD1. Germline V gene data show CDR1 as SGHRS and CDR2 as YFSETQ. J lost 5 bases, V lost 0 bases, and 8 bases had no gene match. There are 16 residues in the CDR3. CDR3 protein: CASSLVGRGQGDTQYF. CDR3 DNA sequence: TGCGCCAGCAGCTTGGTAGGCAGGGGGCAAGGAGATACGCAGTATTTT.

This clonotype has ten or more counts. CDR3 residues: CASSMGTVAYEQYF. The CDR3 region has the DNA TGTGCCAGTAGTATGGGGACAGTGGCCTACGAGCAGTACTTC. The chain couples TRBV19 to TRBJ2-7; 7 bases fit TRBD1. The CDR3 loop spans 14 amino acids. Trimming removed 3 bases from V and 2 bases from J; junction bases left unmatched: 4. From germline, CDR1 is LNHDA and CDR2 SQIVND (reference sequence).

The table lists this clonotype with many counts. V usage is TRBV29-1 and J usage is TRBJ2-7; the match to TRBD1 covers 8 bases. Losses at the gene ends were 3 bases for V and 2 bases for J; bases not matched to a gene: 6. CDR1 and CDR2 from the germline V gene are SQVTM and ANQGSEA. The CDR3 is made up of 14 amino acids. For the CDR3, the DNA is TGCAGCGTTGAGCTGGGGACAGGCGCCTACGAGCAGTACTTC. Translation: CSVELGTGAYEQYF.

This clonotype was seen at least ten times. This chain joins TRBV3-1 and TRBJ2-7; TRBD2 agrees at 8 bases. With 1 base clipped from V and 4 bases from J, the junction kept 3 bases outside the gene matches. Germline V lookup: CDR1 LGHDT, CDR2 YNNKEL (reference sequence). The CDR3 length is 14 residues. The CDR3 DNA is TGTGCCAGCAGCCAAGTCGGGGGGGCTTACGAGCAGTACTTC. Amino acid sequence: CASSQVGGAYEQYF.

This clonotype was recorded at least ten times. At one boundary the junction diverges from the germline segment, which might be a read error. The V and J genes are TRBV28 and TRBJ1-5; D not certain. This CDR3 is 13 amino acids long. In germline, CDR1 is MDHEN, CDR2 SYDVKM. The CDR3 region has the DNA TGTGCCAGCAGTTTTTATGGGGAACAGCCCCAGAATTTT. Its translation: CASSFYGEQPQNF.

This clonotype was picked up many times. This chain connects TRBV7-2 to TRBJ1-5; tentatively, D is TRBD1 (5 bases). The V end was cut by 5 bases, the J end by 4 bases, with 9 bases between. This CDR3 spans 13 amino acids. Germline V gene data show CDR1 as SGHTA and CDR2 as FQGNSA. DNA of the CDR3: TGTGCCAGCAGCCAAAGGGGAAATCAGCCCCAGCATTTT. Its translation is CASSQRGNQPQHF.

This clonotype showed up many times. This chain joins TRBV20-1 and TRBJ2-1; D perhaps matches TRBD1 (6 bases). Trimming left V 6 bases short and J 8 bases short, with 20 bases between. Germline V gene data show CDR1 as DFQATT and CDR2 as SNEGSKA (reference sequence). CDR3 length equals 14 residues. The CDR3 protein is CSARGFPAGDEQFF. The DNA for the CDR3 is TGCAGTGCAAGGGGTTTCCCAGCAGGGGATGAGCAGTTCTTC.

This clonotype has ten or more counts. The chain links TRBV15 to TRBJ2-7; a weak D match, TRBD1 (5 bases). The V and J ends lost 0 bases and 0 bases respectively, with 6 bases between them. CDR3 length: 14 residues. CDR1 LNHNV and CDR2 YYDKDF come from the germline V gene (reference sequence). CDR3 region: CATSREGVSYEQYF. CDR3 nucleotides: TGTGCCACCAGCAGAGAAGGGGTCTCCTACGAGCAGTACTTC.

This clonotype was counted many times. The genes are TRBV10-3 and TRBJ2-3, with D possibly being TRBD1 (6 bases). There are 14 residues in the CDR3. Trimming stripped 6 bases from V and 4 bases from J, with 14 bases between. Germline values: CDR1 ENHRY, CDR2 SYGVKD. In nucleotides, the CDR3 is TGTGCCATCAGGGACAGCGTGGGGTCAGATACGCAGTATTTT. This codes for CAIRDSVGSDTQYF.

This clonotype was counted many times. The gene calls are TRBV6-5 and TRBJ2-3; 7 bases line up with TRBD2. CDR3 length: 16 residues. The germline V gene encodes CDR1 MNHEY and CDR2 SVGAGI. V lost 3 bases to trimming and J lost 0 bases; unmatched junction nucleotides: 6. In DNA, the CDR3 is TGTGCCAGCAGTTATGGGGGGGTCTCTAGCACAGATACGCAGTATTTT. Amino acid sequence: CASSYGGVSSTDTQYF.

This clonotype was counted many times. The chain carries TRBV20-1 and TRBJ2-3, with D perhaps TRBD1 (5 bases). The CDR3 is 15 residues long. With 6 bases removed from V and 2 bases from J, the gap between germline ends came to 18 bases. Germline-derived CDR1 and CDR2 are DFQATT and SNEGSKA (reference sequence). CDR3 bases: TGCAGTGCCCCCCGCGTACAGGCGTTCACAGATACGCAGTATTTT. This translates into CSAPRVQAFTDTQYF.

This clonotype was counted ten times or more. The rearrangement joins TRBV7-8 to TRBJ2-2; D unresolved. This CDR3 contains 13 residues. V lost 5 bases, J lost 6 bases, and 10 bases lay in between. The germline CDR1 and CDR2 sequences are SGHVS and FQNEAQ. DNA for the CDR3: TGTGCCAGCAGCCCTAGAAGAGCCGGGGAGCTGTTTTTT. Its protein is CASSPRRAGELFF.

The sample holds many counts of this clonotype. The CDR3 DNA is TGTGCCAGCAGCTTGGGGCAGGGTGAAATTCTTTCGGGCGAGCAGTACTTC. Protein sequence: CASSLGQGEILSGEQYF. The chain couples TRBV7-2 to TRBJ2-7; D perhaps matches TRBD1 (5 bases). This CDR3 comprises 17 residues. Trimming took 3 bases from V and 6 from J, leaving 24 bases between them. The germline V gene encodes CDR1 SGHTA and CDR2 FQGNSA.